A single sample is the source of the 20 T cell receptor beta chains below, sequenced in a study of blood T cell repertoires in COVID-19. The assay was immunoSEQ multiplex PCR, and TCRdb's table has in-frame clones only and misses some. Of approximately 200,000 clones listed, more than 75% are singletons. Sequenced sample: peripheral blood. The source of these receptors is a man between 50 and 59 years old who had recovered from COVID-19.

This clone was seen only once. V gene TRBV5-1 combines with J gene TRBJ1-1, with D perhaps matching TRBD1 (5 bases). This CDR3 contains 13 residues. V was clipped by 1 base and J by 3 bases, with 7 bases between them. The germline V gene encodes CDR1 SGHRS and CDR2 YFSETQ. Here the CDR3 DNA reads TGCGCCAGCAGCTTGTCGGGGGACACTGAAGCTTTCTTT. Translated: CASSLSGDTEAFF.

The V call is TRBV9, the J call TRBJ2-7, with D perhaps matching TRBD1 (5 bases). The CDR3 sequence is 14 residues long. The germline V and J ends were trimmed by 4 bases and 7 bases, with 18 bases remaining between them. In germline, CDR1 is SGDLS, CDR2 YYNGEE. The CDR3 DNA reads TGTGCCAGCAGCCTTGGACACCGTCCCCAGGAGCAGTACTTC. Protein: CASSLGHRPQEQYF. Full variable domain (outside the CDR3, taken from reference TRBV9 and TRBJ2-7): DSGVTQTPKHLITATGQRVTLRCSPRSGDLSVYWYQQSLDQGLQFLIQYYNGEERAKGNILERFSAQQFPDLHSELNLSSLELGDSALYFCASSLGHRPQEQYFGPGTRLTVT.

The chain carries TRBV7-9 and TRBJ1-2; 8 positions match TRBD1. The trim removed 3 bases at V and 6 bases at J, leaving 6 bases unmatched. The CDR3 runs to 14 residues. Looked up from germline, CDR1 is SEHNR and CDR2 is FQNEAQ (reference sequence). The CDR3 DNA follows: TGTGCCAGCAGCTTCACAGGGGGAGGCGATGGCTACACCTTC. This sequence encodes CASSFTGGGDGYTF.

The V call is TRBV19, the J call TRBJ1-2, with TRBD1 as a possible D gene (5 bases). The ends were cut back, 7 bases at V and 2 bases at J, with 14 bases in the middle. CDR1 is LNHDA, CDR2 SQIVND, per germline (reference sequence). The CDR3 covers 14 residues. The CDR3 DNA sequence: TGTGCCAGTACCCCCTCGACAGCAAACTATGGCTACACCTTC. Protein: CASTPSTANYGYTF.

This clone came up a few times. CDR3 nucleotide sequence: TGTGCCAGCAGCCGCCAACAGGGGGGGTACACTGAAGCTTTCTTT. This sequence encodes CASSRQQGGYTEAFF. The gene calls are TRBV28 and TRBJ1-1; 8 bases agree with TRBD1. Unmatched junction bases numbered 9, after V lost 6 bases and J lost 3 bases. Germline CDR1 and CDR2: MDHEN and SYDVKM. The CDR3 runs to 15 residues.

The chain uses TRBV7-2 and TRBJ1-1; D gene unclear. The CDR3 runs 14 residues. V shed 2 bases and J shed 0 bases, with 7 bases lying between them. Germline assignment: CDR1 SGHTA and CDR2 FQGNSA. CDR3 residues: CASSLSSVNTEAFF. For the CDR3, the DNA is TGTGCCAGCAGCTTATCGTCAGTGAACACTGAAGCTTTCTTT.

This rearrangement joins TRBV6-5 to TRBJ1-4, with a possible D match to TRBD1 (5 bases). V lost 6 bases to trimming and J lost 8 bases, with 19 bases between them. The germline CDR1 and CDR2 sequences are MNHEY and SVGAGI. CDR3 size: 15 residues. The CDR3 region has the DNA TGTGCCAGCAGGTCTTCAGGGCTCCACCTCGAAAAACTGTTTTTT. Its protein is CASRSSGLHLEKLFF.

DNA of the CDR3: TGTGCCAGTAGCGACCGGACAGGGTCGGGAGCTTTCTTT. This encodes CASSDRTGSGAFF. The chain joins TRBV19 to TRBJ1-1; 8 bases line up with TRBD1. The CDR3 consists of 13 residues. V trimming: 6 bases; J trimming: 10 bases; junction bases outside the gene matches: 10. Germline V gene data show CDR1 as LNHDA and CDR2 as SQIVND (reference sequence). The full variable domain, with the rest looked up from reference TRBV19 and TRBJ1-1, is DGGITQSPKYLFRKEGQNVTLSCEQNLNHDAMYWYRQDPGQGLRLIYYSQIVNDFQKGDIAEGYSVSREKKESFPLTVTSAQKNPTAFYLCASSDRTGSGAFFGQGTRLTVV.

V usage is TRBV21-1 and J usage is TRBJ2-7; TRBD2, the D gene given by the table, was not confirmed from the DNA. TRBV21-1 is a pseudogene. The CDR3 is 19 amino acids. The CDR3 loop is CASSQRLPGLAGASYEQYF. The CDR3 nucleotides are TGTGCCAGCAGCCAAAGACTCCCGGGACTAGCGGGAGCCTCCTACGAGCAGTACTTC.

V usage is TRBV19 and J usage is TRBJ2-4; tentative D call: TRBD1 (6 bases). V lost 7 bases and J 9 bases, leaving 13 bases between the germline ends. The CDR3 loop spans 12 amino acids. Germline CDR1 is LNHDA and CDR2 is SQIVND (reference sequence). The CDR3: CASKGQGSIQYF. As DNA, the CDR3 is TGTGCCAGTAAAGGTCAGGGGAGCATTCAGTACTTC.

The chain joins TRBV5-8 to TRBJ1-1; D gene uncertain. The CDR3 contains 16 residues. The germline CDR1 and CDR2 sequences are SGHTS and YDEGEE. Trimming removed 0 bases at V and 0 bases at J, with 12 bases between. DNA for the CDR3: TGTGCCAGCAGCTTGGGAAGAGGGAACATGAACACTGAAGCTTTCTTT. This encodes CASSLGRGNMNTEAFF.

The rearrangement joins TRBV6-5 to TRBJ2-2; 10 bases match TRBD1. Losses at the gene ends were 6 bases for V and 5 bases for J; bases not matched to a gene: 6. The CDR3 contains 15 residues. Germline lookup yields CDR1 MNHEY and CDR2 SVGAGI. The CDR3 DNA follows: TGTGCCAGCAGCTTCGACAGGGGGCCAACCGGGGAGCTGTTTTTT. Amino acids: CASSFDRGPTGELFF.

The chain couples TRBV3-1 (or the pseudogene TRBV3-2) to TRBJ1-5; 8 positions agree with TRBD1. Germline CDR1 reads LGHDT; CDR2 reads YNNKEL (reference sequence). The CDR3 contains 16 residues. Trimming took 5 bases from V and 3 from J; bases not matched to a gene: 9. As DNA, the CDR3 is TGTGCCAGCAGCGAGGGGGCAGGGGGCCCCAATCAGCCCCAGCATTTT. Translated: CASSEGAGGPNQPQHF.

This rearrangement joins TRBV2 to TRBJ2-4, with a weak D call TRBD2 (5 bases). This CDR3 comprises 15 residues. V was clipped by 6 bases and J by 0 bases, with 12 bases between them. The V gene's germline CDR1 is SNHLY and CDR2 FYNNEI. DNA for the CDR3: TGTGCCAGCAGAGGAGCCCGGGGAGCCAAAAACATTCAGTACTTC. Its translation: CASRGARGAKNIQYF. The full variable domain, completed using reference TRBV2 and TRBJ2-4, is EPEVTQTPSHQVTQMGQEVILRCVPISNHLYFYWYRQILGQKVEFLVSFYNNEISEKSEIFDDQFSVERPDGSNFTLKIRSTKLEDSAMYFCASRGARGAKNIQYFGAGTRLSVL.

This clone was counted a single time. The J gene is TRBJ1-1, the V gene TRBV5-1; 10 bases agree with TRBD1. Germline-derived CDR1 and CDR2 are SGHRS and YFSETQ. This CDR3 is built from 15 residues. The V gene end was trimmed by 3 bases and the J gene end by 1 base; junction bases not matched to a gene: 3. CDR3 loop: CASSSRTGGNTEAFF. CDR3 nucleotide sequence: TGCGCCAGCAGCTCGAGGACAGGGGGGAACACTGAAGCTTTCTTT.

The CDR3 protein is CASSPGGQGAGETQYF. In DNA, the CDR3 is TGCGCCAGCAGCCCGGGAGGACAGGGGGCGGGAGAGACCCAGTACTTC. The V call is TRBV5-1, the J call TRBJ2-5, with 11 bases that match TRBD1. The CDR3 spans 16 residues. Losses at the gene ends were 4 bases for V and 4 bases for J; bases not matched to a gene: 9. Per germline, CDR1 SGHRS and CDR2 YFSETQ.

The chain uses TRBV29-1 and TRBJ1-5; 12 bases line up with TRBD1. The V gene end was trimmed by 6 bases and the J gene end by 1 base; junction bases not matched to a gene: 7. CDR1 and CDR2 (germline): SQVTM, ANQGSEA. The CDR3 is made up of 16 amino acids. The CDR3 loop reads CSVRRDRGRSNQPQHF. DNA for the CDR3: TGCAGCGTGCGCCGGGACAGGGGGCGAAGCAATCAGCCCCAGCATTTT.

V and J are TRBV5-3 and TRBJ2-3; 9 positions match TRBD2. TRBV5-3 is filed as an ORF, its function uncertain. This CDR3 comprises 16 residues. V trimming: 0 bases; J trimming: 2 bases; junction bases outside the gene matches: 4. This CDR3 reads CARSLVASGVTDTQYF. CDR3 nucleotide sequence: TGTGCCAGAAGCTTGGTCGCTAGCGGGGTCACAGATACGCAGTATTTT.

The count of this clone is one. The chain combines TRBV24-1 with TRBJ2-5, with 8 bases identical to TRBD1. The CDR3 contains 16 residues. Germline-derived CDR1 and CDR2 are KGHDR and SFDVKD. V shed 4 bases and J 5 bases; nucleotides not matched to a gene: 11. In DNA, the CDR3 is TGTGCCACCAGTGACCCCGGGACAGGTGGGATGGAGACCCAGTACTTC. It specifies CATSDPGTGGMETQYF.

A single count supports this clone. V and J are TRBV5-1 and TRBJ2-1; D possibly corresponds to TRBD1 (6 bases). Looked up from germline, CDR1 is SGHRS and CDR2 is YFSETQ. This CDR3 spans 13 amino acids. V dropped 0 bases and J dropped 10 bases, with 11 bases sitting between them. The CDR3 sequence: CASSLGQAEEQFF. The DNA for the CDR3 is TGCGCCAGCAGCTTGGGACAGGCGGAGGAGCAGTTCTTC.